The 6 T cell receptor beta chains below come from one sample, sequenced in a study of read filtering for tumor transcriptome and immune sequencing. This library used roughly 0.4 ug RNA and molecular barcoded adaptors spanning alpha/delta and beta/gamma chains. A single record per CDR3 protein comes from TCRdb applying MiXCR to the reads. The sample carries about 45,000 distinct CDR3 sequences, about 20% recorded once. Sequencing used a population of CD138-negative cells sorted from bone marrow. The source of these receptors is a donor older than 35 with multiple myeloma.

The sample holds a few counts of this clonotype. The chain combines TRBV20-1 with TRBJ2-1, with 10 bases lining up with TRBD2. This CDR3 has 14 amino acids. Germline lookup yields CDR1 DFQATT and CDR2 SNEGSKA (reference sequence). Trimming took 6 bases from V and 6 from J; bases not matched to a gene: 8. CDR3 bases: TGCAGTGCCACAAGCGGGAGGGCCGGCAATGAGCAGTTCTTC. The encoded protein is CSATSGRAGNEQFF.

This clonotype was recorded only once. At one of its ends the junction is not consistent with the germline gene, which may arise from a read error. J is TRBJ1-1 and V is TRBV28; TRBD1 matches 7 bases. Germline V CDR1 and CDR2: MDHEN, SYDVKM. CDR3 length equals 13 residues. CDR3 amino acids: CGITLTGDTEAFF. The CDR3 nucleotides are TGTGGCATCACCTTAACAGGGGACACCGAAGCTTTCTTT.

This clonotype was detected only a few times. CDR3 in amino acids: CAWKRREGAYNEQFF. The CDR3 DNA follows: TGTGCCTGGAAACGGCGGGAGGGCGCTTACAATGAGCAGTTCTTC. The chain employs TRBV30 and TRBJ2-1, with 9 bases identical to TRBD2. Germline CDR1 GTSNPN, CDR2 SVGIG (reference sequence). This CDR3 has 15 amino acids. Unmatched junction bases numbered 8, after V lost 4 bases and J lost 4 bases.

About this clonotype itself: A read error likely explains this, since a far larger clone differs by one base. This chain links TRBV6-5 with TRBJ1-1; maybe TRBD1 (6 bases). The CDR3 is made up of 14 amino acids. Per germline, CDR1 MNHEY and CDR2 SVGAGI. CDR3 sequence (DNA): TGTGCCAGCAGTTACTTAGGGACATCCACTGGAGCTTTCTTT. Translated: CASSYLGTSTGAFF.

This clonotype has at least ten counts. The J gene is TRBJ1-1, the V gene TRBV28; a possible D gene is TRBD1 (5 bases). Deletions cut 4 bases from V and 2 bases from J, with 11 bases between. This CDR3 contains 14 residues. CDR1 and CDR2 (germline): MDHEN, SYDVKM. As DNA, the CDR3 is TGTGCCAGCAGTTCGGGGGGTAGTAACACTGAAGCTTTCTTT. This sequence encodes CASSSGGSNTEAFF.

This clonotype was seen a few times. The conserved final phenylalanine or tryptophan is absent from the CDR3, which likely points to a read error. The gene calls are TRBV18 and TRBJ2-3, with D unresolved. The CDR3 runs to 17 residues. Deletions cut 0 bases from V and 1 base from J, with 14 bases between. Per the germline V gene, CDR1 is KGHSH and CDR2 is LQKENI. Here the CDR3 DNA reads TGTGCCAGCTCACCACCACGGGCAGGAACTCGCACAGATACGCAGTATCTT. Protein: CASSPPRAGTRTDTQYL.